This TCR beta chain is drawn from a study of OX40 agonist ivuxolimab in advanced cancers. The CDR3 has 12 amino acids. Germline-derived CDR1 and CDR2 are SGHVS and FNYEAQ. V gave up 3 bases and J gave up 9 bases, with 9 bases separating them. Libraries were prepared by immunoSEQ multiplex PCR; TCRdb keeps only in-frame clonotypes and omits some of them. The table has about 40,000 clones, 85% to 90% seen once; the top ten hold around 13%. The sample in question was CD4+ or CD8+ T cells sorted from blood, obtained in a trial of the OX40 agonist ivuxolimab. The receptor was isolated from an adult with an advanced solid tumor such as melanoma, head and neck, liver or kidney cancer. This sequence joins TRBV7-6 and TRBJ2-1; D is unresolved. The CDR3 bases are TGTGCCAGCAGCTTTCGGGTAGGTGAGCAGTTCTTC. It yields the protein CASSFRVGEQFF.